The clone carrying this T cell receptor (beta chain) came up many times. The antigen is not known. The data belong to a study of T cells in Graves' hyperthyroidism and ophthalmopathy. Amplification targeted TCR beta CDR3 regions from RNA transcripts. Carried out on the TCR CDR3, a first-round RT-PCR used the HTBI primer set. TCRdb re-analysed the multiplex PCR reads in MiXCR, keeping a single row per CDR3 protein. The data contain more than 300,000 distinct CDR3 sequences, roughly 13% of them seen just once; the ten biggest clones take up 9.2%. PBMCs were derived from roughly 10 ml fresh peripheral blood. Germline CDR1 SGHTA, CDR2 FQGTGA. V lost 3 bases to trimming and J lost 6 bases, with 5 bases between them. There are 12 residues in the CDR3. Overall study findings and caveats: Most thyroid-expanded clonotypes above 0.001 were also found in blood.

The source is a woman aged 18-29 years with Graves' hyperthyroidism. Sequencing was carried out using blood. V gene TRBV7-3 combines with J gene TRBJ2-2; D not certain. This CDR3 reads CASSFGPGELFF. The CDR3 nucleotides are TGTGCCAGCAGCTTCGGTCCCGGGGAGCTGTTTTTT.